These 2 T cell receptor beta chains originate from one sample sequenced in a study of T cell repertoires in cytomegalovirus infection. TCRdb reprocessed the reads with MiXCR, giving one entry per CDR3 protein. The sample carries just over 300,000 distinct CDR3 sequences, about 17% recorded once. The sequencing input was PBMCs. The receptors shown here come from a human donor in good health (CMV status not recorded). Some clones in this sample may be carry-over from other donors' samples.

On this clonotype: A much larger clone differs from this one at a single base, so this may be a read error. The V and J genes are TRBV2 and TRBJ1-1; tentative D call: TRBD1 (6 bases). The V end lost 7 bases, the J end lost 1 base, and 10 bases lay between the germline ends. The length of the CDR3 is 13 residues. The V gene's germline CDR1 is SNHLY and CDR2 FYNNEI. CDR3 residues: CASILQGNTEAFF. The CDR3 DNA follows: TGTGCCAGCATCCTACAGGGGAACACTGAAGCTTTCTTT.

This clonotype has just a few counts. The chain's CDR3 is CSVQGLWADTQYF. DNA for the CDR3: TGCAGCGTCCAGGGTTTGTGGGCAGATACGCAGTATTTT. The chain couples TRBV29-1 to TRBJ2-3, with TRBD1 as a possible D gene (5 bases). The germline CDR1 and CDR2 sequences are SQVTM and ANQGSEA. The V end lost 6 bases, the J end lost 4 bases, and 14 bases lay between the germline ends. This CDR3 spans 13 amino acids.